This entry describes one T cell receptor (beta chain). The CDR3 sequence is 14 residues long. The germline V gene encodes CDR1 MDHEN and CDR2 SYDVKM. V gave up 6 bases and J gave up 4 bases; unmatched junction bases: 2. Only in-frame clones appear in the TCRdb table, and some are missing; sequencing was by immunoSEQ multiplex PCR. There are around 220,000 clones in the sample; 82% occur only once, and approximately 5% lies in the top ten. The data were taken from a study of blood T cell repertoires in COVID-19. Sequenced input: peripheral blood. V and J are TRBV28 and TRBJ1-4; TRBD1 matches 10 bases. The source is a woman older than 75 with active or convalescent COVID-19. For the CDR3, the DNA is TGTGCCAGCAGCGGGACAGGGGTTAATGAAAAACTGTTTTTT. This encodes CASSGTGVNEKLFF.